The entry below gives a single TCR beta chain sequence along with its context. The data derive from a study of patients and donors after allogeneic stem cell transplantation. TCRdb passed the RT-PCR reads through MiXCR, listing each CDR3 protein once. The table records about 230,000 distinct CDR3 sequences, around 14% of them present only once. This CDR3 spans 16 amino acids. Germline CDR1 reads ENHRY; CDR2 reads SYGVKD. V lost 4 bases and J lost 3; bases outside the gene matches: 10. The chain recombines TRBV10-3 with TRBJ2-5, with TRBD2 identical over 8 bases. The clonotype was recovered from a human donor who was either an allogeneic HSCT recipient or a stem cell or donor lymphocyte infusion donor (not recorded which). It is not recorded whose cells these are; they may come from a transplant donor. Sequenced: blood, either unsorted or a sorted T cell fraction (not recorded which). CDR3 DNA sequence: TGTGCCATCAGTGGAAGTAGCGGGGAGCTCAAAGAGACCCAGTACTTC. As protein: CAISGSSGELKETQYF.